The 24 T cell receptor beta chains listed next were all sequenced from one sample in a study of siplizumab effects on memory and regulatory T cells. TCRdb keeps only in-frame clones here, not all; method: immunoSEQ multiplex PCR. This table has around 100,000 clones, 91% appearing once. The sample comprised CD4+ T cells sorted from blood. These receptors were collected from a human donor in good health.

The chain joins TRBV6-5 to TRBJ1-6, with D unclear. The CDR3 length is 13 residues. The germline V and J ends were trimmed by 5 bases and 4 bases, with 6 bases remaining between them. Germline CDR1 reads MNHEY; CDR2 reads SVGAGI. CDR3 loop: CASSAAYNSPLHF. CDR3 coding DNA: TGTGCCAGCAGTGCAGCGTATAATTCACCCCTCCACTTT.

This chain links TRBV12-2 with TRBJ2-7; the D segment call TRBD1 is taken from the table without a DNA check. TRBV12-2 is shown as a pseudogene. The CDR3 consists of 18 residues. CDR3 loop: CASRLEGFRGINSYEQYF. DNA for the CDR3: TGTGCAAGTCGCTTAGAAGGATTTAGGGGTATCAACTCCTACGAGCAGTACTTC.

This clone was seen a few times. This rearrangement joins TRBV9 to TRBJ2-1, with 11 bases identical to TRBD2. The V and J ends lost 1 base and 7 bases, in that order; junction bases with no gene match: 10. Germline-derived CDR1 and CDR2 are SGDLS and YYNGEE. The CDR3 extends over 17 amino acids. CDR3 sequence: CASSVTSLAGGGNEQFF. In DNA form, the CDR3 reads TGTGCCAGCAGCGTAACCTCTCTAGCGGGGGGCGGGAATGAGCAGTTCTTC.

The CDR3 nucleotides read TGTGCCAGCAATACTCAAAGCGACAGGAATAGCTCCTACGAGCAGTACTTC. Protein product: CASNTQSDRNSSYEQYF. This chain uses TRBV2 with TRBJ2-7; D possibly corresponds to TRBD1 (6 bases). Per the germline V gene, CDR1 is SNHLY and CDR2 is FYNNEI. The CDR3 loop spans 17 amino acids. Deletions cut 7 bases from V and 0 bases from J, with 22 bases between.

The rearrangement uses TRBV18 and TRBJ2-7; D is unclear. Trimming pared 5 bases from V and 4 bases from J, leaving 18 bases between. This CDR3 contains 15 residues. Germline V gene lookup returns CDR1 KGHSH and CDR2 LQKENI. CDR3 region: CASSSYRAVMYEQYF. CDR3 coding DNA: TGTGCCAGCTCATCCTATAGGGCTGTCATGTACGAGCAGTACTTC. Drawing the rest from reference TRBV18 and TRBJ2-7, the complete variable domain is NAGVMQNPRHLVRRRGQEARLRCSPMKGHSHVYWYRQLPEEGLKFMVYLQKENIIDESGMPKERFSAEFPKEGPSILRIQQVVRGDSAAYFCASSSYRAVMYEQYFGPGTRLTVT.

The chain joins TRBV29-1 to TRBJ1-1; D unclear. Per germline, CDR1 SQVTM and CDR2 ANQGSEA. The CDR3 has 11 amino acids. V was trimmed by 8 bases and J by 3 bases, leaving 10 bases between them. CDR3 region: CSHSPYTEAFF. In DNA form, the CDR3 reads TGCAGCCATTCTCCCTACACTGAAGCTTTCTTT.

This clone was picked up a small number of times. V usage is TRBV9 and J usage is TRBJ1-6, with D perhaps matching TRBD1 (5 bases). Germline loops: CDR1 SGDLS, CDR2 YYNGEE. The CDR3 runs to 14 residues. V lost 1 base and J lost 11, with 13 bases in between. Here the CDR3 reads CASSVSMGEAPLHF. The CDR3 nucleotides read TGTGCCAGCAGCGTATCAATGGGGGAGGCACCCCTCCACTTT.

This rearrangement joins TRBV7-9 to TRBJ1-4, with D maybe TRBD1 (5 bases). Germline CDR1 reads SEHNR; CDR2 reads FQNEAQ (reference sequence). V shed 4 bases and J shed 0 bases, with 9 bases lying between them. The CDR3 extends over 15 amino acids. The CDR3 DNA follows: TGTGCCAGCAGCTCCTCAGGGACAACTAATGAAAAACTGTTTTTT. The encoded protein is CASSSSGTTNEKLFF.

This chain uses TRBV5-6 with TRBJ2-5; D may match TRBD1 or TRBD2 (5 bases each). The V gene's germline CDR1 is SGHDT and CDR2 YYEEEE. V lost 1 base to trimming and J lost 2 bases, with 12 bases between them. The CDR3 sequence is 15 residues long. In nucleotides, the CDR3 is TGTGCCAGCAGCTTGTTGGGGGACCTACAAGAGACCCAGTACTTC. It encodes CASSLLGDLQETQYF.

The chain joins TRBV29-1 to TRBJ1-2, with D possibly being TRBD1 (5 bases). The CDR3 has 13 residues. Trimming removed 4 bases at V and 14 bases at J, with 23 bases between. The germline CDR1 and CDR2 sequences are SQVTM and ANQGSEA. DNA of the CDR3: TGCAGCGTTGGGGTACCCGGGACCGCCCTCGGGACCTTC. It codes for CSVGVPGTALGTF.

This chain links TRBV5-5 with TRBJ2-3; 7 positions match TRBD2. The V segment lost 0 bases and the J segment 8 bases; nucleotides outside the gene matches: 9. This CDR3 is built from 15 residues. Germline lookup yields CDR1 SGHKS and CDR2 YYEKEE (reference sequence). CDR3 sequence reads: CASSLVLAAQGTQYF. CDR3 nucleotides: TGTGCCAGCAGCTTGGTGCTAGCGGCACAAGGTACGCAGTATTTT.

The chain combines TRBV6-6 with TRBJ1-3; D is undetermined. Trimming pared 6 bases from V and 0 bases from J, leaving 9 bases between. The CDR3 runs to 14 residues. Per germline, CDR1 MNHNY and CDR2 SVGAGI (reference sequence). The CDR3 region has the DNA TGTGCCAGCAGCCCATTTTACTCTGGAAACACCATATATTTT. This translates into CASSPFYSGNTIYF.

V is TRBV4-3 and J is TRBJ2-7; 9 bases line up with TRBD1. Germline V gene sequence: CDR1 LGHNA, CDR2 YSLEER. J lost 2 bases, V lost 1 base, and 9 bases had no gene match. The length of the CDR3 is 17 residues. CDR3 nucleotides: TGCGCCAGCAGCCAAGGGATCGATAGACAGGGGGCCTACGAGCAGTACTTC. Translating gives CASSQGIDRQGAYEQYF.

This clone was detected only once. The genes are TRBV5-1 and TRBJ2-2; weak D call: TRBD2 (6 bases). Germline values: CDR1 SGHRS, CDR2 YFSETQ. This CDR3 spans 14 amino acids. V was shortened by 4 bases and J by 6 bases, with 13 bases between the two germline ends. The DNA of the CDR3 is TGCGCCAGCAGCCCCTCGGGGGTTGCCGGGGAGCTGTTTTTT. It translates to CASSPSGVAGELFF.

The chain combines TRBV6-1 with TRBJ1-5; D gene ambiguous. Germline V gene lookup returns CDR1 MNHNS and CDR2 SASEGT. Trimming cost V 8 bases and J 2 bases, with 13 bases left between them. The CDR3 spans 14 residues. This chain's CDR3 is CASCQDAGNQPQHF. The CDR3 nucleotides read TGTGCCAGCTGCCAGGACGCCGGCAATCAGCCCCAGCATTTT.

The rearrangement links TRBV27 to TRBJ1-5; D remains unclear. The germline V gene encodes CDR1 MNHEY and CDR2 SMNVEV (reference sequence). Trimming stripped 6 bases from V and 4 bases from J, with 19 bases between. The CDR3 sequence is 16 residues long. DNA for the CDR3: TGTGCCAGCAGCCCATGGTCCTCGGGTGATAATCAGCCCCAGCATTTT. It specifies CASSPWSSGDNQPQHF.

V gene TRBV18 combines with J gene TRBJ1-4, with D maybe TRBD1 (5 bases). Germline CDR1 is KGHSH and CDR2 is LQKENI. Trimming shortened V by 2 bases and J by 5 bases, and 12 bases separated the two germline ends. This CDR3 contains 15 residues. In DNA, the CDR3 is TGTGCCAGCTCACCATCCAGGGCGGAGAATGAAAAACTGTTTTTT. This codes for CASSPSRAENEKLFF.

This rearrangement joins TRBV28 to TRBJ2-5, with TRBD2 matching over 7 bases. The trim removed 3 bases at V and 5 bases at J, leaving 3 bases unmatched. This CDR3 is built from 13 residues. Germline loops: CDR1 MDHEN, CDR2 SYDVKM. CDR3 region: CASSFLAVETQYF. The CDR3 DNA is TGTGCCAGCAGTTTCCTAGCGGTGGAGACCCAGTACTTC.

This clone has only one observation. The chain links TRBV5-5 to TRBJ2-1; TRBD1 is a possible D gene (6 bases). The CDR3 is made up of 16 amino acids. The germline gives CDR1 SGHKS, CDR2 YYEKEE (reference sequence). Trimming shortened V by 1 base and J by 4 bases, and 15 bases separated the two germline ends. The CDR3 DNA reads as TGTGCCAGCAGCTTGTTAACAGGGTCGGTTTACAATGAGCAGTTCTTC. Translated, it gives CASSLLTGSVYNEQFF.

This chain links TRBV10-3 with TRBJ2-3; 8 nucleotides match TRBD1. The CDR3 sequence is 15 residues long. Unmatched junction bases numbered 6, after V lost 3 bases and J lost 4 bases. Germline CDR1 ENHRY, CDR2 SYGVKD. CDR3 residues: CAISDRTGYSDTQYF. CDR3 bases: TGTGCCATCAGTGACCGGACAGGGTATTCAGATACGCAGTATTTT.

The CDR3 is CASSLMRGTNYNEQFF. The CDR3, as DNA: TGTGCCAGCAGCTTAATGCGGGGGACCAACTACAATGAGCAGTTCTTC. The rearrangement links TRBV11-2 to TRBJ2-1; 7 nucleotides agree with TRBD2. The CDR3 consists of 16 residues. Germline V gene lookup returns CDR1 SGHAT and CDR2 FQNNGV. Germline trimming cut 2 bases from V and 3 bases from J; bases unmatched to any gene: 7.

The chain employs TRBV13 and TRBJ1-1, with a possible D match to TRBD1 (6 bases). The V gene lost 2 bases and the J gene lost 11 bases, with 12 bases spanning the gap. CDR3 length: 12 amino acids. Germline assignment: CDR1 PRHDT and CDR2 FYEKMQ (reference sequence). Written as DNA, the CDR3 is TGTGCCAGCAGCTTAACAAGACAGGCTGCTTTCTTT. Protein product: CASSLTRQAAFF.

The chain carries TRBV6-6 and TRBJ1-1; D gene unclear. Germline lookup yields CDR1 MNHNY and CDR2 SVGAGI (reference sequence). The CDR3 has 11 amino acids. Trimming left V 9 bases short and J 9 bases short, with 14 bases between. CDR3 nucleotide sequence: TGTGCCAGTTGGTTTAACTCTAAAGCTTTCTTT. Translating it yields CASWFNSKAFF.

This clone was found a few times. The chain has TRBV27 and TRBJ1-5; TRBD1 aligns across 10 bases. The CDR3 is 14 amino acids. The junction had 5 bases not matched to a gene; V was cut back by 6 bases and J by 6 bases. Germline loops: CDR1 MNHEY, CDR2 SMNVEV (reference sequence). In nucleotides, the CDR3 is TGTGCCAGCAGCCCGACAGGGGGCGGTCAGCCCCAGCATTTT. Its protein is CASSPTGGGQPQHF.